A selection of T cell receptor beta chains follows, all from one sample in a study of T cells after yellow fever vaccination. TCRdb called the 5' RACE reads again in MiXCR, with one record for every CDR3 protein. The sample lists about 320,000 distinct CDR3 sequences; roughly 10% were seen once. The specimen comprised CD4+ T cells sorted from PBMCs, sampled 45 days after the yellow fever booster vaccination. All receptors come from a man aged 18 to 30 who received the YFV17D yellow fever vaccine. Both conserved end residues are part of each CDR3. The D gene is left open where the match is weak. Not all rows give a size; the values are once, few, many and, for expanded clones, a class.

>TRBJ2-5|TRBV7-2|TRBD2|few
TGTGCCAGCACCTCCGGGACTAGAGAGACCCAGTACTTC
CASTSGTRETQYF
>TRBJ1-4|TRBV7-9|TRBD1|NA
TGTGCCAGCAGCATATCAGACAGGGGAGATGAAAAACTGTTTTTT
CASSISDRGDEKLFF
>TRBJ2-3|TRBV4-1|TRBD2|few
TGCGCCAGCAGCCAAAGCGGAGCGGGGGGAAGCACAGATACGCAGTATTTT
CASSQSGAGGSTDTQYF
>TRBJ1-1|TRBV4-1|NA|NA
TGCGCCAGCAGCCAAGAAACCTTTATGAACACTGAAGCTTTCTTT
CASSQETFMNTEAFF
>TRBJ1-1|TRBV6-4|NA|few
TGTGCCAGCAGTCTCAGGGAGGGTCAAGGTGAAGCTTTCTTT
CASSLREGQGEAFF
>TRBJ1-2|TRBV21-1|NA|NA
TGTGCCAGCAGCGAGAACCTGGACTTCTATGGCTACACCTTC
CASSENLDFYGYTF
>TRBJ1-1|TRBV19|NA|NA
TGTGCCAGTAGTATCAAGGGGGACACTGAAGCTTTCTTT
CASSIKGDTEAFF
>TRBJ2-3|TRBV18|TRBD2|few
TGTGCCAGCTCATTCGTAGCGGGGGAAGGCACAGATACGCAGTATTTT
CASSFVAGEGTDTQYF
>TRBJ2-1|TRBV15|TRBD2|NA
TGTGCCACCAGCAGAGGGGGCGCCGGGGGGAATGAGCAGTTCTTC
CATSRGGAGGNEQFF
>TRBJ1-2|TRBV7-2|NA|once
TGTGCCAGCAGCTTATATGTGGGCTATGGCTACACCTTC
CASSLYVGYGYTF
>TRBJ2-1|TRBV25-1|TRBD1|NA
TGTGCCAGCAGTGAACAGGGGGTCTCCTACAATGAGCAGTTCTTC
CASSEQGVSYNEQFF
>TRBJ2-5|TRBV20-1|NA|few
TGCAGTGCCCACAGGGGGGGTATCGCAGAGACCCAGTACTTC
CSAHRGGIAETQYF
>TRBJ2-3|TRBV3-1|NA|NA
TGTGCCAGCAGCCAAGACCCCTTGACCCGAGATACGCAGTATTTT
CASSQDPLTRDTQYF
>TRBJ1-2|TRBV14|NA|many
TGTGCCAGCAGCCAAGGGGCTAACTATGGCTACACCTTC
CASSQGANYGYTF
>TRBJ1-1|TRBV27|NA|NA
TGTGCCAGCAGTTTTATCGGGGGCTCCCTAGACACTGAAGCTTTCTTT
CASSFIGGSLDTEAFF
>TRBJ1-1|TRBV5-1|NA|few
TGCGCCAGCACCCGAGGGGAGTTCAGCTCCATGAACACTGAAGCTTTCTTT
CASTRGEFSSMNTEAFF
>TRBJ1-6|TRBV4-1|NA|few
TGCGCCAGCAGCCAAGGGTGGGGCGTAGGCAATTCACCCCTCCACTTT
CASSQGWGVGNSPLHF
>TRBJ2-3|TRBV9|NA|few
TGTGCCAGCAGCGTACGAGTCCTAGCTACAGATACGCAGTATTTT
CASSVRVLATDTQYF
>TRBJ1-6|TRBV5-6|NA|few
TGTGCCAGCGGGAGAGGCTTGGGGAATTCACCCCTCCACTTT
CASGRGLGNSPLHF
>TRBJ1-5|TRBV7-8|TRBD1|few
TGTGCCAGCATCGCCGGACAGGGCGGCCAGCCCCAGCATTTT
CASIAGQGGQPQHF
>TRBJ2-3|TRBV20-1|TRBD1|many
TGCAGTGCTGAGGACAGGGCGGTAAGGACAGATACGCAGTATTTT
CSAEDRAVRTDTQYF
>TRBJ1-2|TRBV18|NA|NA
TGTGCCAGCTCACCAGCCCTCAGTGGCTACACCTTC
CASSPALSGYTF
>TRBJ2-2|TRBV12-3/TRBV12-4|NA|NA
TGTGCCAGCAAAAGCAGCGGGCACACCGGGGAGCTGTTTTTT
CASKSSGHTGELFF
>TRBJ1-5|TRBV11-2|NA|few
TGTGCCAGCAGCGAAGGGCAGGGACAGCCCCAGCATTTT
CASSEGQGQPQHF
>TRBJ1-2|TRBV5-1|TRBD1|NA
TGCGCCAGCAGCTTGGAGGGACAGGGAGATAGCTATGGCTACACCTTC
CASSLEGQGDSYGYTF
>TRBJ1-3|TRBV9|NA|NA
TGTGCCAGCAGTGCCGGGCTCAACTCTGGAAACACCATATATTTT
CASSAGLNSGNTIYF
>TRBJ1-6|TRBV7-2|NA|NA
TGTGCCAGCAGCTTGAGAGTGTTGACACCCCTCCACTTT
CASSLRVLTPLHF
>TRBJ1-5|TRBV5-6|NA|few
TGTGCCAGCAGCTTAGGAGGGGGGTTCCGCAATCAGCCCCAGCATTTT
CASSLGGGFRNQPQHF
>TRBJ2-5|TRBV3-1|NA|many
TGTGCCAGCAGCCCTACAGAAAGGACCCAGTACTTC
CASSPTERTQYF
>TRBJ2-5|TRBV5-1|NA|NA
TGCGCCAGCAGGCTTCGGGGGATGGCAGAGACCCAGTACTTC
CASRLRGMAETQYF
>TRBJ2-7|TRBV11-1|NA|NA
TGTGCCAGCAGCTTCCGCGGCCGCACTTCAGACGAGCAGTACTTC
CASSFRGRTSDEQYF
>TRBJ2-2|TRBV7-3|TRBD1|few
TGTGCCAGCAGCTCAGGAAACAGGGGAACCGGGGAGCTGTTTTTT
CASSSGNRGTGELFF
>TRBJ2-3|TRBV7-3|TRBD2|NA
TGTGCCAGCAGCTCCTCTAGCGGGAGGGGGAGAGATACGCAGTATTTT
CASSSSSGRGRDTQYF
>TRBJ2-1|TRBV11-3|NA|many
TGTGCCAGCAGCTCAGAGGGGAGCTCCTACAATGAGCAGTTCTTC
CASSSEGSSYNEQFF
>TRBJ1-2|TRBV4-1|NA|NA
TGCGCCAGAGGGGCGGACTATGGCTACACCTTC
CARGADYGYTF
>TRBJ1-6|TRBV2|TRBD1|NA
TGTGCCAGCAGTCTCCGGGACAGGAATTCACCCCTCCACTTT
CASSLRDRNSPLHF
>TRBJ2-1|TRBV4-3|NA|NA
TGCGCCAGCAGCCCAGACCTCCTGGGGAATGAGCAGTTCTTC
CASSPDLLGNEQFF
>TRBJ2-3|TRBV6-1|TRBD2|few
TGTGCCAGCAGTGAACGGCTAGCGGGGATAGATACGCAGTATTTT
CASSERLAGIDTQYF
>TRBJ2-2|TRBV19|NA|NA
TGTGCCAGTAGTCCGGGACGGCCTCTTCCCGGGGAGCTGTTTTTT
CASSPGRPLPGELFF
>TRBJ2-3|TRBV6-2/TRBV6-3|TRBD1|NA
TGCGCCAGCAGCACGGAGGGACAGGGGATAGATACGCAGTATTTT
CASSTEGQGIDTQYF
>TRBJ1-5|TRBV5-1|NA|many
TGCGCCAGCAGCTTGGCCGGGGAAGGAGGGCAGCCCCAGCATTTT
CASSLAGEGGQPQHF
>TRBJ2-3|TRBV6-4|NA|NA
TGTGCCAGCAGTGCTCATTACTCAGAGGGACCAAAAGGGGGCACAGATACGCAGTATTTT
CASSAHYSEGPKGGTDTQYF
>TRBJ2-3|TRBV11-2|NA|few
TGTGCCAGCAGCCTAGACCCTTTTAAGCAGTATTTT
CASSLDPFKQYF
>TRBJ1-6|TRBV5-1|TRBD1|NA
TGCGCCAGCGGAACTACAGGGGATAGTTCACCCCTCCACTTT
CASGTTGDSSPLHF
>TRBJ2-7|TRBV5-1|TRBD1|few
TGCGCCAGCAGCATTCCGGGACAGGCACGCGAGCAGTACTTC
CASSIPGQAREQYF
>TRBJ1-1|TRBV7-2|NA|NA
TGTGCCAGCAGGAAACCGGGACACACTGAAGCTTTCTTT
CASRKPGHTEAFF
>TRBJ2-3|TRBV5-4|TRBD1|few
TGTGCCAGCAGCTGGGACAGCATTACAGATACGCAGTATTTT
CASSWDSITDTQYF
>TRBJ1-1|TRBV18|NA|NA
TGTGCCAGCTCACCACAGCCGGGGGCGGCGAACACTGAAGCTTTCTTT
CASSPQPGAANTEAFF
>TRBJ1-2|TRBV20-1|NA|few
TGCAGTGCTAGAGATTGGCCAGCTCCTCCACCTAACTATGGCTACACCTTC
CSARDWPAPPPNYGYTF
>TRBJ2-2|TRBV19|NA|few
TGTGCCAGCAGAAACAGGGCCAACACCGGGGAGCTGTTTTTT
CASRNRANTGELFF
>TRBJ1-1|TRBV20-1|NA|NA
TGCAGGGTGACAGGTACCACTGAAGCTTTCTTT
CRVTGTTEAFF
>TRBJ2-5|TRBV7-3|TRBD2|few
TGTGCCAGCAGCGCTAGCGGGGGGGCTGGAGAGACCCAGTACTTC
CASSASGGAGETQYF
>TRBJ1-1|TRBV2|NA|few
TGTGCCAGCAGTAGCAGGGGTCGCGAAGCTTTCTTT
CASSSRGREAFF
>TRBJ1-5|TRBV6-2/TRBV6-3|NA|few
TGTGCCAGCAGCGGGTTCTTTAGCAATCAGCCCCAGCATTTT
CASSGFFSNQPQHF
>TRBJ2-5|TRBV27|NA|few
TGTGCCAGCAGTTCCGGGACTTCGGGATGGAGCCCCCAGTACTTC
CASSSGTSGWSPQYF
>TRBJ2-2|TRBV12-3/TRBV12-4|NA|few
TGTGCCAGCAGTTTTATGGGGGCCCGGACCGGGGAGCTGTTTTTT
CASSFMGARTGELFF
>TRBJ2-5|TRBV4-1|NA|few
TGCGCCAGCAGCCAAGATCGGCAGACCCAGTACTTC
CASSQDRQTQYF
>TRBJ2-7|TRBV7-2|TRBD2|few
TGTGCCAGCAGCAACGGACTAGCGGGGGGCGAGCAGTACTTC
CASSNGLAGGEQYF
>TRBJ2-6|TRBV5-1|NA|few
TGCGCCAGCAGCTGGGGTCCCACGGGGGCCAACGTCCTGACTTTC
CASSWGPTGANVLTF